This T cell receptor beta chain originates from a study of shared clonotypes between healthy human individuals. The study's findings and limits: When compared with the clonotypes that were shared by all four sorted-subset donors, the non-shared clonotypes turned out to have lower generation probabilities. Several donors held around 5% of naive CD4 clonotypes in common.

Adult donors, all healthy and HIV-negative, had no recent acute infections or vaccinations. Naive CD4+ cells were CD45RA-selected; the remaining cells were memory. Details on this clone: What it binds is not known.

The repertoire was sequenced with immunoSEQ multiplex PCR; TCRdb's copy has only in-frame clones and lacks some. There are about 1.4 million clones in the sample; approximately 97% occur only once, and roughly 1.1% lies in the top ten. The TCR comes from a man under 40 in good health. The material sequenced was naive CD4+ T cells sorted from blood. The subset denotes: CD45RA+ positively selected.

In DNA, the CDR3 is TGTGCCAGCAGTACGCTCGGGGGGCGCTTTCCGGGAGTTCGCTACAATGAGCAGTTCTTC. As protein: CASSTLGGRFPGVRYNEQFF. The chain couples TRBV27 to TRBJ2-1; tentatively, D is TRBD2 (7 bases). Trimming left V 5 bases short and J 3 bases short, with 29 bases between. The CDR3 is 20 residues long. The germline V gene has CDR1 MNHEY and CDR2 SMNVEV (reference sequence).